Listed here are 27 T cell receptor beta chains from one sample, sequenced in a study of blood T cells in healthy people across ages. It was with a sample-barcoded 5' primer and a J-beta primer mix that a second PCR of about 6 to 12 cycles was run. TCRdb reprocessed the 5' RACE reads with MiXCR, giving one entry per CDR3 protein. The sample contains about 640,000 distinct CDR3 sequences, 58% of which appear only once. Sequencing used blood. The receptors originated from a man aged 55 to 70 in good health.

This rearrangement joins TRBV2 to TRBJ2-7; D possibly corresponds to TRBD2 (7 bases). V lost 11 bases, J lost 0 bases, and 14 bases lay in between. Per germline, CDR1 SNHLY and CDR2 FYNNEI. CDR3 length: 13 amino acids. Here the CDR3 reads CAGGGGASYEQYF. CDR3 DNA: TGTGCCGGTGGGGGGGGGGCCTCCTACGAGCAGTACTTC.

This clonotype was counted a few times. The chain combines TRBV29-1 with TRBJ1-1; no clear D. Germline CDR1 SQVTM, CDR2 ANQGSEA. Trimming shortened V by 7 bases and J by 0 bases, and 9 bases separated the two germline ends. The CDR3 sequence is 12 residues long. CDR3 nucleotide sequence: TGCAGCGCCCGTAGGGTGAACACTGAAGCTTTCTTT. Translation gives CSARRVNTEAFF.

The chain couples TRBV7-8 to TRBJ2-3; TRBD2 aligns across 12 bases. The CDR3 has 18 amino acids. Losses at the gene ends were 1 base for V and 2 bases for J; bases not matched to a gene: 7. Germline-derived CDR1 and CDR2 are SGHVS and FQNEAQ. CDR3 in amino acids: CASSLEGTSGPSTDTQYF. CDR3 nucleotides: TGTGCCAGCAGCTTAGAAGGGACTAGCGGGCCCTCCACAGATACGCAGTATTTT. The full variable domain, with the rest looked up from reference TRBV7-8 and TRBJ2-3, is GAGVSQSPRYKVAKRGQDVALRCDPISGHVSLFWYQQALGQGPEFLTYFQNEAQLDKSGLPSDRFFAERPEGSVSTLKIQRTQQEDSAVYLCASSLEGTSGPSTDTQYFGPGTRLTVL.

The rearrangement links TRBV7-2 to TRBJ2-7; D possibly matches TRBD1 or TRBD2 (5 bases each). CDR1 SGHTA and CDR2 FQGNSA come from the germline V gene. Trimming shortened V by 6 bases and J by 0 bases, and 12 bases separated the two germline ends. CDR3 size: 14 residues. CDR3 amino acids: CASRPGPYSYEQYF. Written as DNA, the CDR3 is TGTGCCAGCAGGCCGGGACCTTACTCCTACGAGCAGTACTTC.

A few counts support this clonotype. The chain uses TRBV29-1 and TRBJ2-7, with 10 bases that match TRBD1. The CDR3 is 13 amino acids. With 1 base clipped from V and 3 bases from J, the junction kept 0 bases outside the gene matches. CDR1 and CDR2 from the germline V gene are SQVTM and ANQGSEA. In DNA, the CDR3 is TGCAGCGTTGAAGGGACAGGGGGCTACGAGCAGTACTTC. This codes for CSVEGTGGYEQYF.

V gene TRBV11-2 combines with J gene TRBJ2-5; perhaps D is TRBD1 or TRBD2 (5 bases each). The CDR3 length is 13 residues. V lost 5 bases and J 7 bases, leaving 14 bases between the germline ends. Germline CDR1 SGHAT, CDR2 FQNNGV. The CDR3 DNA reads as TGTGCCAGCAGCCCACAGGTCCGGGGGACCCAGTACTTC. Translating it yields CASSPQVRGTQYF.

The chain recombines TRBV12-5 with TRBJ2-2; D possibly corresponds to TRBD2 (5 bases). The germline CDR1 and CDR2 sequences are LGHNT and FRNRAP. The CDR3 covers 12 residues. The CDR3 protein is CAMEARSGELFF. DNA of the CDR3: TGTGCCATGGAGGCGCGCAGCGGGGAGCTGTTTTTT.

V is TRBV7-2 and J is TRBJ2-3; D gene uncertain. This CDR3 region has 14 residues. Germline CDR1 SGHTA, CDR2 FQGNSA. Trimming stripped 8 bases from V and 6 bases from J, with 18 bases between. The CDR3 here is CASRAVGFLDTQYF. Here the CDR3 DNA reads TGTGCCAGCCGCGCGGTTGGGTTTTTGGATACGCAGTATTTT.

This clonotype was recorded a few times. J is TRBJ2-3 and V is TRBV12-3 or TRBV12-4, with TRBD1 matching 9 bases. J was trimmed by 11 bases and V by 7 bases; bases with no gene match: 16. The CDR3 loop spans 15 amino acids. The chain's CDR3 is CASKWTGVMSDVQYF. The CDR3 DNA reads as TGTGCCAGCAAATGGACAGGGGTGATGTCAGATGTGCAGTATTTT.

The V and J genes are TRBV29-1 and TRBJ2-5; the match to TRBD2 covers 13 bases. The CDR3 sequence is 15 residues long. The V segment lost 4 bases and the J segment 2 bases; nucleotides outside the gene matches: 4. Germline CDR1 reads SQVTM; CDR2 reads ANQGSEA. This CDR3 reads CSVGGTSGAQETQYF. CDR3 nucleotides: TGCAGCGTTGGTGGGACTAGCGGGGCTCAAGAGACCCAGTACTTC.

The chain links TRBV5-5 to TRBJ1-5, with TRBD1 identical over 8 bases. J was trimmed by 6 bases and V by 0 bases; bases with no gene match: 5. Germline V gives CDR1 SGHKS, CDR2 YYEKEE (reference sequence). The CDR3 has 15 amino acids. The CDR3 sequence: CASSLAGGGGQPQHF. The CDR3 DNA reads as TGTGCCAGCAGCTTGGCAGGGGGCGGGGGTCAGCCCCAGCATTTT.

The rearrangement uses TRBV29-1 and TRBJ2-1, with D tentatively TRBD1 or TRBD2 (5 bases each). The CDR3 sequence is 12 residues long. V was shortened by 8 bases and J by 5 bases, with 13 bases between the two germline ends. CDR1 SQVTM and CDR2 ANQGSEA come from the germline V gene. The CDR3 loop reads CSMGPVNNEQFF. CDR3 in DNA: TGCAGCATGGGACCCGTAAACAATGAGCAGTTCTTC.

The table lists this clonotype with a few counts. The chain uses TRBV25-1 and TRBJ2-7; 8 bases map to TRBD2. V was clipped by 9 bases and J by 2 bases; unmatched bases: 9. CDR1 MGHDK and CDR2 SYGVNS come from the germline V gene. There are 14 residues in the CDR3. The CDR3: CASSIAGRAYEQYF. CDR3 nucleotide sequence: TGTGCCAGTTCGATAGCGGGGAGGGCCTACGAGCAGTACTTC.

Only one count was recorded for this clonotype. V gene TRBV20-1 combines with J gene TRBJ2-7; D unclear. CDR1 is DFQATT and CDR2 is SNEGSKA in the germline V gene (reference sequence). CDR3 length: 12 residues. Between the trimmed V and J ends, which lost 4 bases and 2 bases, there was a span of 9 bases. The CDR3 spells CSATGPTYEQYF. The CDR3 DNA reads TGCAGTGCTACCGGGCCCACCTACGAGCAGTACTTC.

This sequence joins TRBV14 and TRBJ2-5; D gene uncertain. CDR3 size: 12 residues. Trimming took 1 base from V and 7 from J, leaving 7 bases between them. Germline-derived CDR1 and CDR2 are SGHDN and FVKESK. CDR3 sequence (DNA): TGTGCCAGCAGCCAAGCACCTGGGACCCAGTACTTC. Translated, it gives CASSQAPGTQYF.

The V call is TRBV10-2, the J call TRBJ2-7; 10 bases are shared with TRBD2. CDR1 and CDR2 (germline): WSHSY, SAAADI. V shed 8 bases and J 9 bases; nucleotides not matched to a gene: 16. The CDR3 is 15 amino acids. DNA of the CDR3: TGCGCCAGCCAAGTAGCGGGGGGACTCACAGATACGCAGTACTTC. It codes for CASQVAGGLTDTQYF.

The V and J genes are TRBV20-1 and TRBJ2-5, with 7 bases aligning to TRBD1. With 5 bases clipped from V and 5 bases from J, the junction kept 5 bases outside the gene matches. CDR1 is DFQATT and CDR2 is SNEGSKA in the germline V gene (reference sequence). The CDR3 totals 12 residues. CDR3 bases: TGCAGTGCTCCCTTCAGGGGGGAGACCCAGTACTTC. Translated, it gives CSAPFRGETQYF.

This clonotype was counted between two and nine times. The chain carries TRBV29-1 and TRBJ2-5; the D gene is possibly TRBD2 (6 bases). The length of the CDR3 is 11 residues. With 5 bases removed from V and 13 bases from J, the gap between germline ends came to 17 bases. Germline CDR1 SQVTM, CDR2 ANQGSEA. The CDR3 is CSVSDSGEAYF. For the CDR3, the DNA is TGCAGCGTTTCCGATAGTGGGGAGGCGTACTTC.

The chain uses TRBV5-1 and TRBJ2-1, with a weak D call TRBD2 (6 bases). Per the germline V gene, CDR1 is SGHRS and CDR2 is YFSETQ. This CDR3 spans 14 amino acids. Trimming left V 0 bases short and J 13 bases short, with 17 bases between. The CDR3 protein is CASSLVGGRDFQFF. CDR3 bases: TGCGCCAGCAGCTTGGTAGGAGGTCGGGACTTCCAGTTCTTC.

The V and J genes are TRBV5-1 and TRBJ1-2, with D possibly TRBD1 on 5 matching bases. Trimming cost V 4 bases and J 2 bases, with 15 bases left between them. Germline V gene sequence: CDR1 SGHRS, CDR2 YFSETQ. The CDR3 runs to 15 residues. CDR3: CASSQAGTANYGYTF. The CDR3 DNA is TGCGCCAGCAGCCAAGCTGGGACGGCGAACTATGGCTACACCTTC.

The chain joins TRBV11-2 to TRBJ2-5, with 8 bases that match TRBD1. This CDR3 comprises 15 residues. Losses at the gene ends were 5 bases for V and 4 bases for J; bases not matched to a gene: 9. The germline gives CDR1 SGHAT, CDR2 FQNNGV. The CDR3 sequence: CASSLVGTGGETQYF. CDR3 bases: TGTGCCAGCAGCCTCGTCGGGACAGGAGGAGAGACCCAGTACTTC.

This clonotype was counted between two and nine times. The rearrangement joins TRBV24-1 to TRBJ1-1; D ambiguous. V was pared by 5 bases and J by 5 bases, with 14 bases between. Germline CDR1 is KGHDR and CDR2 is SFDVKD. The CDR3 length is 14 residues. The CDR3 is CATSGTNPGTEAFF. The CDR3 DNA is TGTGCCACCAGTGGGACCAACCCGGGGACTGAAGCTTTCTTT.

This sequence joins TRBV7-2 and TRBJ2-3; 8 bases map to TRBD2. The CDR3 consists of 15 residues. The germline V gene has CDR1 SGHTA and CDR2 FQGNSA. The junction had 6 bases not matched to a gene; V was cut back by 5 bases and J by 2 bases. The CDR3 region is CASSQERGITDTQYF. CDR3 sequence (DNA): TGTGCCAGCAGCCAAGAGCGGGGGATCACAGATACGCAGTATTTT.

With regard to this clonotype: No DNA is shown, since the ends of the CDR3 on it are uncertain; the CDR3 is the one TCRdb lists. The V gene is TRBV10-3, the J gene TRBJ2-7; the table gives TRBD1 as D, unverified against the DNA. In germline, CDR1 is ENHRY, CDR2 SYGVKD. Both ends counted, the CDR3 spans 24 residues. CDR3 residues: CAISLGQGTYGYTFGSGTRDEQYF.

The chain combines TRBV6-2 or TRBV6-3 with TRBJ2-1, with D possibly called TRBD1 or TRBD2 (6 bases each). The germline V gene has CDR1 MNHEY and CDR2 SVGEGT. The CDR3 is made up of 16 amino acids. Between the trimmed V and J ends, which lost 7 bases and 12 bases, there was a span of 28 bases. This CDR3 is CASTQPPGTTGVVQFF. Written as DNA, the CDR3 is TGTGCCAGCACCCAACCTCCCGGGACAACGGGGGTCGTGCAGTTCTTC.

Ten or more counts support this clonotype. This rearrangement joins TRBV7-2 to TRBJ2-7; weak D call: TRBD2 (6 bases). Deletions cut 1 base from V and 1 base from J, with 8 bases between. Germline V gives CDR1 SGHTA, CDR2 FQGNSA. This CDR3 has 14 residues. The CDR3 region is CASSLGGTSYEQYF. In nucleotides, the CDR3 is TGTGCCAGCAGCTTAGGCGGGACTTCCTACGAGCAGTACTTC.

As to this clonotype: This clone may be a read error of a much larger clone one base away. CDR3 sequence (DNA): TGTGCCAGCAGCTTTGCCTACGAGCAGTACTTC. Protein sequence: CASSFAYEQYF. This rearrangement joins TRBV7-2 to TRBJ2-7; D not certain. Germline loops: CDR1 SGHTA, CDR2 FQGNSA. The CDR3 has 11 residues. V gave up 3 bases and J gave up 2 bases, with 2 bases separating them.